This T cell receptor beta chain was captured by sequencing in a study of regulatory T cells in long-lasting Graves disease. HTBI primers from iRepertoire and Arm-PCR of CDR3 regions yielded the TCR beta libraries. TCRdb processed the multiplex PCR reads anew with MiXCR; each CDR3 protein has one entry. The sample has hundreds of thousands of distinct CDR3 sequences; 16% are singletons. Germline V CDR1 and CDR2: KGHSH, LQKENI. The CDR3 is 17 residues long. After removal of 3 bases from V and 4 bases from J, the junction contained 8 bases not matched to a gene. The count of this clonotype is one. Its antigen is still unknown. Study findings and constraints: Tissue studied was limited to peripheral blood, excluding thyroid tissue. New patients shared approximately 1,000 public clonotypes, and persistent patients shared more, with around 2,600. Possibly, too few samples lowered accuracy.

Time point here: newly diagnosed GD, antithyroid drugs for less than 3 months. Isolated PBMC RNA provided the starting material for the TCR library. Patient provenance is recorded as an endocrinology department in Xi'an, China. The sample was also reused in another study, on T cells in Graves' hyperthyroidism and ophthalmopathy.

The sample in question was peripheral blood mononuclear cells (PBMCs), obtained at new diagnosis, from a patient treated with antithyroid drugs. V gene TRBV18 combines with J gene TRBJ2-1, with TRBD2 identical over 11 bases. The sequence was obtained from a woman in her twenties or thirties with Graves disease. CDR3 sequence (DNA): TGTGCCAGCTCACCCCAAGGGGCTAGCGGGGGGTACAATGAGCAGTTCTTC. Translation: CASSPQGASGGYNEQFF.